This T cell receptor beta chain was sequenced during a study of blood T cell repertoires in COVID-19. Whole-study context: The samples span acute and convalescent COVID-19 from the United States, Italy and Spain. PBMCs, B-cell-depleted T cells, or T cells provided the cDNA or gDNA that made up the material.

V lost 2 bases and J 7 bases, leaving 10 bases between the germline ends. The germline gives CDR1 SGHDT, CDR2 YYEEEE. The CDR3 is 12 residues long. This clone appeared a few times. Authors' processing steps: Amplification of reference gene primers provided the estimated nucleated cell counts. This table comes from immunoSEQ multiplex PCR, and its TCRdb copy is limited to in-frame clones, with some not included. V and J calls and clone size come straight from that table; D and trimming were deduced from the DNA. The table shows around 92,000 clones, with around 83% occurring only once. The origin of this receptor is a woman between 55 and 75 years old in a cohort sampled during active or convalescent COVID-19. This rearrangement joins TRBV5-6 to TRBJ2-7; D remains unclear. The material sequenced was peripheral blood. The CDR3 nucleotides are TGTGCCAGCAGCTTTCCAATCGGGGAGCAGTACTTC. It translates to CASSFPIGEQYF.